A selection of T cell receptor beta chains follows, all from one sample in a study of Ad26.COV2.S vaccination and SARS-CoV-2 variants. Data came from immunoSEQ multiplex PCR; TCRdb stores just in-frame clones and leaves some out. The data show a few hundred thousand clones, around 82% seen once. Sequences were derived from peripheral blood, sampled in a trial of Ad26.COV2.S vaccine versus placebo. The receptor set was obtained from a person aged 18-65 years who received the Ad26.COV2.S COVID-19 vaccine or a placebo. The CDR3 runs from the conserved cysteine through the conserved F or W. The order of the fields is clone size, D gene, V gene, J gene, CDR3 DNA, CDR3 protein. The D gene is left open where the match is weak. For some rows the clone size is stated as once, few or many, or as a class when expanded; others skip it.

NA,TRBD2,TRBV11-2,TRBJ2-3,TGTGCCAGCAGCTTCCGGAGCGGGGGGAGGGCAGATACGCAGTATTTT,CASSFRSGGRADTQYF
NA,NA,TRBV4-2,TRBJ2-1,TGTGCCAGCAGCGGGGGTATCGGTGGGGAGCCCTACAATGAGCAGTTCTTC,CASSGGIGGEPYNEQFF
NA,TRBD2,TRBV3-1/TRBV3-2,TRBJ2-2,TGTGCCAGCAGCCAAGGACTAGCGGGCCAGAACACCGGGGAGCTGTTTTTT,CASSQGLAGQNTGELFF
NA,TRBD2,TRBV12-3/TRBV12-4,TRBJ2-2,TGTGCCACGGGACTAGTATTCGCCGGGGAGCTGTTTTTT,CATGLVFAGELFF
NA,NA,TRBV7-9,TRBJ2-1,TGTGCCAGCAGCTGGCGGGGACTCGGCTCCAGTGAGCAGTTCTTC,CASSWRGLGSSEQFF
few,NA,TRBV25-1,TRBJ1-4,TGTGCCAGTGCGTGGGGTAATGAAAAACTGTTTTTT,CASAWGNEKLFF
NA,TRBD2,TRBV5-4,TRBJ2-5,TGTGCCAGCAGCTTCGGGACTAGCGGGAGGGCCCGGGAGACCCAGTACTTC,CASSFGTSGRARETQYF
NA,NA,TRBV5-6,TRBJ2-3,TGTGCCAGCAGCGACCGCTCGCACACAGATACGCAGTATTTT,CASSDRSHTDTQYF
NA,NA,TRBV4-1,TRBJ1-2,TGCGCCAGCAGCCAGTGGGGGCTGGGGGGCTACACCTTC,CASSQWGLGGYTF
NA,TRBD1,TRBV15,TRBJ2-3,TGTGCCACCAGCGAGGGACAGGGGAGGTCAGATACGCAGTATTTT,CATSEGQGRSDTQYF
NA,TRBD1,TRBV7-9,TRBJ1-2,TGTGCCAGCAGCCAGACAGGGGGCTTGGACAACTATGGCTACACCTTC,CASSQTGGLDNYGYTF
once,NA,TRBV10-3,TRBJ2-1,TGTGCCATCAAGGGGGGAGCGGGTCCTGGTGAGCAGTTCTTC,CAIKGGAGPGEQFF
NA,TRBD2,TRBV4-1,TRBJ2-3,TGCGCCAGCAGCCCCCGGACTAGCGGGGCCCCTAGCACAGATACGCAGTATTTT,CASSPRTSGAPSTDTQYF
NA,TRBD1,TRBV10-1,TRBJ1-5,TGCGCCAGCACTACCACTAGGGACAGTAATCAGCCCCAGCATTTT,CASTTTRDSNQPQHF
NA,TRBD2,TRBV12-5,TRBJ2-1,TGTGCTAGTGCCGGGACTAGTAGGGCCAATGAGCAGTTCTTC,CASAGTSRANEQFF
NA,TRBD1,TRBV4-1,TRBJ1-2,TGCGCCAGCAGGGGGACAGGGCGTTATGGCTACACCTTC,CASRGTGRYGYTF
NA,TRBD2,TRBV9,TRBJ2-3,TGTGCCAGCAGCGCCGCACTAGCGCCGACGCAGTATTTT,CASSAALAPTQYF
NA,NA,TRBV3-1/TRBV3-2,TRBJ2-7,TGTGCCAGCAGCCAAGAATCCTGGGGGGGCCCCTACGAGCAGTACTTC,CASSQESWGGPYEQYF
NA,NA,TRBV28,TRBJ2-1,TGTGCCAGCAGAGGGGGGCCGCCGACTTTTTACAATGAGCAGTTCTTC,CASRGGPPTFYNEQFF
NA,NA,TRBV25-1,TRBJ1-3,TGTGCCAGCAGTCTGGGGGGACTTGGAAACACCATATATTTT,CASSLGGLGNTIYF
few,NA,TRBV3-1/TRBV3-2,TRBJ2-7,TGTGCCAGCAGCCAAGTTGGGGCGGGGAGCTCCTACGAGCAGTACTTC,CASSQVGAGSSYEQYF
NA,NA,TRBV19,TRBJ1-1,TGTGCCAGTAGTACCCAGGGGAGAGGGACTGAAGCTTTCTTT,CASSTQGRGTEAFF
NA,TRBD1,TRBV5-1,TRBJ2-7,TGCGCCAGCAGTTCTAACAGGGGGTCCTACGAGCAGTACTTC,CASSSNRGSYEQYF
NA,NA,TRBV7-3,TRBJ2-1,TGTGCCAGCAGCTGGACAGTATACAATGAGCAGTTCTTC,CASSWTVYNEQFF
NA,NA,TRBV30,TRBJ2-5,TGTGCCTGGAGTGAGGGCCCCTGGAGGGAGAGGGGAGAGACCCAGTACTTC,CAWSEGPWRERGETQYF
NA,NA,TRBV5-1,TRBJ1-4,TGCGCCAGCAGCAGGGATGGGTATGAAAAACTGTTTTTT,CASSRDGYEKLFF
NA,TRBD1,TRBV6-5,TRBJ1-4,TGTGCCAGCATTAGGGACAGCTCTAATGAAAAACTGTTTTTT,CASIRDSSNEKLFF
once,NA,TRBV6-5,TRBJ2-7,TGTGCCAGCCTAGGGGGGTCCTACGAGCAGTACTTC,CASLGGSYEQYF
NA,TRBD1,TRBV10-3,TRBJ1-1,TGTGCCATCAGTGCAGGGGGCACTGAAGCTTTCTTT,CAISAGGTEAFF
NA,NA,TRBV5-4,TRBJ1-2,TGTGCCAGCAGCCCAACGACAGCTAACTATGGCTACACCTTC,CASSPTTANYGYTF